One sample yielded the 9 T cell receptor beta chains listed below, sequenced in a study of blood T cell repertoires in COVID-19. The protocol was immunoSEQ multiplex PCR, while the TCRdb copy is restricted to in-frame clones and leaves out a portion. Of 150,000 to 200,000 clones listed, more than 70% are singletons. Sequenced: PBMCs or T cells enriched from blood (not recorded which). Every receptor here comes from a man aged 35-49 years who had recovered from COVID-19.

The chain joins TRBV5-4 to TRBJ1-2; 9 bases are shared with TRBD1. The CDR3 contains 13 residues. V lost 4 bases, J lost 6 bases, and 4 bases stayed unmatched. Germline V gene sequence: CDR1 SGHNT, CDR2 YYREEE (reference sequence). The CDR3 sequence: CASSATGGHGYTF. The CDR3 DNA sequence: TGTGCCAGCAGCGCCACAGGGGGCCATGGCTACACCTTC.

The V and J genes are TRBV4-1 and TRBJ2-2; perhaps TRBD2 as D (6 bases). Trimming removed 0 bases from V and 3 bases from J, with 11 bases in between. There are 16 residues in the CDR3. Germline CDR1 MGHRA, CDR2 YSYEKL. The CDR3 DNA reads as TGCGCCAGCAGCCAAGAGGCAGGGACTTACACCGGGGAGCTGTTTTTT. Its protein is CASSQEAGTYTGELFF.

This clone occurred a few times. The rearrangement uses TRBV7-9 and TRBJ1-2, with 11 positions matching TRBD1. The CDR3 is 18 amino acids. Germline values: CDR1 SEHNR, CDR2 FQNEAQ (reference sequence). V lost 7 bases, J lost 2 bases, and 15 bases stayed unmatched. CDR3 sequence (DNA): TGTGCCAGCACCACACCGATCGGTGGGACAGGGGGAAACTATGGCTACACCTTC. This codes for CASTTPIGGTGGNYGYTF.

The chain carries TRBV11-3 and TRBJ2-2, with a tentative D call TRBD2 (6 bases). Germline CDR1 is SGHNT and CDR2 is YENEEA. Deletions cut 5 bases from V and 4 bases from J, with 11 bases between. CDR3 length equals 14 residues. CDR3 coding DNA: TGTGCCAGCAGCCCCCCCGGGGGCACCGGGGAGCTGTTTTTT. Translation gives CASSPPGGTGELFF.

The V and J genes are TRBV10-2 and TRBJ2-5, with D possibly matching TRBD1 (6 bases). Per germline, CDR1 WSHSY and CDR2 SAAADI. This CDR3 has 12 residues. V was clipped by 6 bases and J by 5 bases, with 10 bases between them. The CDR3 DNA is TGCGCCAGCAGCACAGGGACGGAGACCCAGTACTTC. It codes for CASSTGTETQYF.

J is TRBJ2-7 and V is TRBV6-4; TRBD1 might be the D (6 bases). The CDR3 is made up of 15 amino acids. Trimming removed 7 bases from V and 5 bases from J, with 21 bases in between. Germline loops: CDR1 MRHNA, CDR2 SNTAGT. This CDR3 is CASILAGALPHEQYV. The CDR3 DNA sequence: TGTGCCAGCATTCTTGCAGGGGCCCTACCCCACGAGCAGTACGTC.

The chain has TRBV10-3 and TRBJ2-2; 14 nucleotides agree with TRBD2. Germline V lookup: CDR1 ENHRY, CDR2 SYGVKD. V was clipped by 4 bases and J by 0 bases; unmatched bases: 4. This CDR3 spans 18 amino acids. The CDR3 nucleotides are TGTGCCATCAGTGCGGGACTAGCGGGGGCCGCGAACACCGGGGAGCTGTTTTTT. Protein sequence: CAISAGLAGAANTGELFF.

This chain joins TRBV30 and TRBJ1-5; the D is unclear. Per germline, CDR1 GTSNPN and CDR2 SVGIG (reference sequence). Trimming cost V 3 bases and J 1 base, with 10 bases left between them. CDR3 length: 14 amino acids. The CDR3 loop is CAWRAANSNQPQHF. In DNA, the CDR3 is TGTGCCTGGAGAGCGGCAAACAGCAATCAGCCCCAGCATTTT.

The rearrangement links TRBV18 to TRBJ1-5; 8 bases line up with TRBD1. Germline V gene lookup returns CDR1 KGHSH and CDR2 LQKENI. The CDR3 loop spans 17 amino acids. V gave up 3 bases and J gave up 7 bases; unmatched junction bases: 14. The CDR3 bases are TGTGCCAGCTCACCGTATGGACAGGGTTCGGGATTGCAGCCCCAGCATTTT. Translated: CASSPYGQGSGLQPQHF.